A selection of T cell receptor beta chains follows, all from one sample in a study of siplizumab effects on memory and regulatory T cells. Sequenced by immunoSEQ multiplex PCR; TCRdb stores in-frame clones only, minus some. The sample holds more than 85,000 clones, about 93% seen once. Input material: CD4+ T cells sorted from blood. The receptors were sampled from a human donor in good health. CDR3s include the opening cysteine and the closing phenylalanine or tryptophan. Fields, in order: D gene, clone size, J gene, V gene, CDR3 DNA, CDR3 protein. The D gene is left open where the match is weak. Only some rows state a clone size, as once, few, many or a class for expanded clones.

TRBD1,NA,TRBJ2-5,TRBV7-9,TGTGCCAGCAGCTACCCGGGACAGGGTTTACAAGAGACCCAGTACTTC,CASSYPGQGLQETQYF
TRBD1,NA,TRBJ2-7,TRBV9,TGTGCCAGCAGCGTAGAAGGGACAGGGGCGGGGGAGCAGTACTTC,CASSVEGTGAGEQYF
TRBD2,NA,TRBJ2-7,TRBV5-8,TGTGCCAGCAGAGATAGCGGGAAGGCCCCAAAGCAGTACTTC,CASRDSGKAPKQYF
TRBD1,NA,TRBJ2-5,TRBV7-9,TGTGCCAGCAGCTTTGACAGGGGGCAGACCCAGTACTTC,CASSFDRGQTQYF
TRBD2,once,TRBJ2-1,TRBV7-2,TGTGCCAGCAGCTTAGGGGTACTAGCGGGAGCCTCTTCCAATGAGCAGTTCTTC,CASSLGVLAGASSNEQFF
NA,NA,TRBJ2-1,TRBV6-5,TGTGCCAGCAGTAAAACCGGGACTGGGCCTTTGAAGCAGTTCTTC,CASSKTGTGPLKQFF
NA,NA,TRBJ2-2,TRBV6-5,TGTGCTGCCAGAAGGACCCGAGGCACCGGGGAGCTGTTTTTT,CAARRTRGTGELFF
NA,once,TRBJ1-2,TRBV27,TGTGCCAGCAGTCCCGAAGGGGTATTAGTTGGCTACACCTTC,CASSPEGVLVGYTF
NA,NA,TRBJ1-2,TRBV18,TGTGCCAGCTCACCATCGGACAGCCGAGGCTACACCTTC,CASSPSDSRGYTF
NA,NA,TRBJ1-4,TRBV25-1,TGTGCCAGCAGTGAGCGCAGGGTGGGGGTAAAACTGTTTTTT,CASSERRVGVKLFF
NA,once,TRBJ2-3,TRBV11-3,TGTGCCAGCAGCCAGGCCGGGGGCCCCGGTACGCAGTATTTT,CASSQAGGPGTQYF
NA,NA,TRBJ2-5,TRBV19,TGTGCCAGCTCACCGGCCGGGTCCGGGGAGACCCAGTACTTC,CASSPAGSGETQYF
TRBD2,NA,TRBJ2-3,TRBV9,TGTGCCAGCAGCGGCGGGCTAGCGGGAGGGCTCGGGAGTACGCAGTATTTT,CASSGGLAGGLGSTQYF
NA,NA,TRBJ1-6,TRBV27,TGTGCCAGCAACCCCCAGCGGGCCTCCCTCCACTTT,CASNPQRASLHF
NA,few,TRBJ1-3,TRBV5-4,TGTGCCAGCAGCCACACAGCTGGAAACACCATATATTTT,CASSHTAGNTIYF
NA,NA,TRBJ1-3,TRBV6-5,TGTGCCAGCAGTTACGCAGGGGTCTCTGGAAACACCATATATTTT,CASSYAGVSGNTIYF